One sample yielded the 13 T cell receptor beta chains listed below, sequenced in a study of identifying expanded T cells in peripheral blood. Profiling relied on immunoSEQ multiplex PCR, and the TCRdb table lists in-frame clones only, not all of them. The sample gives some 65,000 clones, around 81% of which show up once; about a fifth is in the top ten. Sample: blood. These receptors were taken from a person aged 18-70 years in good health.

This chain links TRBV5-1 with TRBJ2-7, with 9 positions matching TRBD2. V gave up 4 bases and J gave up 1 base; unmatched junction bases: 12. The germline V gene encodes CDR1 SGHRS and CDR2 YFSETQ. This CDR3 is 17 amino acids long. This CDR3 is CASSPTTLAGASYEQYF. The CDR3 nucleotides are TGCGCCAGCAGCCCGACAACGTTAGCGGGAGCGTCCTACGAGCAGTACTTC.

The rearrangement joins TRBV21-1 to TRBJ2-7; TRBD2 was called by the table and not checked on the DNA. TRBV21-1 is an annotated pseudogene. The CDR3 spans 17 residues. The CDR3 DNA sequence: TGTGCCAGCAGCAAAGCGGGTAGGCGGCTTACCTCCTACGAGCAGTACTTC. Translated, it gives CASSKAGRRLTSYEQYF.

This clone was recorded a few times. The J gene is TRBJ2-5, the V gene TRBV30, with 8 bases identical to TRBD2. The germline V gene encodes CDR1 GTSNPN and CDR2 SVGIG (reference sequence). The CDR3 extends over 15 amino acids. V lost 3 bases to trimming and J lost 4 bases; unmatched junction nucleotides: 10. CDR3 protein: CAWSKGGTRAETQYF. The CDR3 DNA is TGTGCCTGGAGCAAAGGGGGGACTAGAGCAGAGACCCAGTACTTC.

The CDR3 protein is CASSPSPGQGSPEAFF. The DNA for the CDR3 is TGCGCCAGCAGCCCGTCCCCGGGACAGGGGTCTCCTGAAGCTTTCTTT. The chain uses TRBV4-1 and TRBJ1-1; 10 bases are a match to TRBD1. The CDR3 is 16 amino acids. With V trimmed by 4 bases and J by 6 bases, 11 bases remained unmatched. Germline CDR1 MGHRA, CDR2 YSYEKL.

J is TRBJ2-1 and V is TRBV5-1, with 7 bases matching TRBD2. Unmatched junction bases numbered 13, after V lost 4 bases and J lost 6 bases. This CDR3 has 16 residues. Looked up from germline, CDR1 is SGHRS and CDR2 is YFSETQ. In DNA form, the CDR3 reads TGCGCCAGCAGCGACGGGCGGCTAGCGGCCTTCAATGAGCAGTTCTTC. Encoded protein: CASSDGRLAAFNEQFF.

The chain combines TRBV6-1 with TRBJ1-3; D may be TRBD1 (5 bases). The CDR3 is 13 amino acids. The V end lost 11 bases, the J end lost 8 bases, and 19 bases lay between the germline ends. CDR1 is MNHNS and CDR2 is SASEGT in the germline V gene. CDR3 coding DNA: TGTGCCGGATTGGGGCAGACCCTCGACACCATATATTTT. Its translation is CAGLGQTLDTIYF.

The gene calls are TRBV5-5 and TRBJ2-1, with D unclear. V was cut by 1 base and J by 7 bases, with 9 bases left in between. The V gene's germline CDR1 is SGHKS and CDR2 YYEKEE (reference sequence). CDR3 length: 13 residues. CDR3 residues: CASSLLLGNEQFF. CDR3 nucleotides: TGTGCCAGCAGCTTGTTGTTGGGGAATGAGCAGTTCTTC.

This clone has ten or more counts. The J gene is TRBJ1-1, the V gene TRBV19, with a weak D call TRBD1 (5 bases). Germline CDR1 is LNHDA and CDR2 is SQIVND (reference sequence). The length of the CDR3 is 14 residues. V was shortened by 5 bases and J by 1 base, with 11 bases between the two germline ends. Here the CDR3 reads CASSRTTANTEAFF. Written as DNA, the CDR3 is TGTGCCAGTAGTCGGACGACAGCGAACACTGAAGCTTTCTTT.

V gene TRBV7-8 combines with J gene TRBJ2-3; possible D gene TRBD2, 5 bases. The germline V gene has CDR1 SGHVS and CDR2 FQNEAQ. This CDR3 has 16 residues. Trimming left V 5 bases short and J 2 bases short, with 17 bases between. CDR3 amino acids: CASSPASAGSTDTQYF. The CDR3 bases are TGTGCCAGCAGCCCGGCAAGTGCGGGCTCCACAGATACGCAGTATTTT. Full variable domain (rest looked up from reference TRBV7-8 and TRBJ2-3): GAGVSQSPRYKVAKRGQDVALRCDPISGHVSLFWYQQALGQGPEFLTYFQNEAQLDKSGLPSDRFFAERPEGSVSTLKIQRTQQEDSAVYLCASSPASAGSTDTQYFGPGTRLTVL.

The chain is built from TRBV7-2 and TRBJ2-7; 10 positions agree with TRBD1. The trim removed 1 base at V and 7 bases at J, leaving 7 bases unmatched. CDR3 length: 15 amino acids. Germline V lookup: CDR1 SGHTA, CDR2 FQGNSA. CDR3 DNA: TGTGCCAGCAGCTTAGGACAGGGGGCAGTGAGGGAGCAGTACTTC. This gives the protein CASSLGQGAVREQYF.

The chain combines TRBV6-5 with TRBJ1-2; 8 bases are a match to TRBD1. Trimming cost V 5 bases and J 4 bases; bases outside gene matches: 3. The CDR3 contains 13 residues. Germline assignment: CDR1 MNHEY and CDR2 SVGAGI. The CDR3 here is CASSRTGIYGYTF. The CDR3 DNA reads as TGTGCCAGCAGTCGGACAGGGATCTATGGCTACACCTTC.

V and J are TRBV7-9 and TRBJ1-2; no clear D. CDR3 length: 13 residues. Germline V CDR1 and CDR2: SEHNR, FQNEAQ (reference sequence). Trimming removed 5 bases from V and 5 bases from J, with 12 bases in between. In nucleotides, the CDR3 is TGTGCCAGCAGCCCGGAAGTGGGGTATGGCTACACCTTC. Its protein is CASSPEVGYGYTF.

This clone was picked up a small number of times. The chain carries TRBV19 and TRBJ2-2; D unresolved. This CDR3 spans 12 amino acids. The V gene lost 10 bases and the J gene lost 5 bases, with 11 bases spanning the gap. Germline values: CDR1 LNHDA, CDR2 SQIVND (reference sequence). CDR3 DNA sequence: TGTGCCACCCTGGACCAAACCGGGGAGCTGTTTTTT. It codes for CATLDQTGELFF.